What follows is one TCR beta chain and its context. The antigen is not known. The data derive from a study of T cell responses to AZD1222 COVID-19 vaccine. Study outcomes and limitations: Close to half of spike-specific TCRs reportedly recognize unmutated variant regions. Among AZD1222 vaccinees, only six were seropositive at baseline. Spike-spanning, vaccine-associated CD4 TCRs were dominant at 160-218 and 743-854.

Method: immunoSEQ multiplex PCR; TCRdb's copy keeps in-frame clones and lacks some. Of 60,000 to 80,000 clones in the sample, roughly 90% were seen once. Here the sequenced sample was peripheral blood, taken on day 0 of AZD1222 vaccination. The receptor's source is an adult in good health.

CDR3 in amino acids: CASSYSTEGSDTQYF. The CDR3 bases are TGTGCCAGCAGTTACTCGACGGAGGGGTCAGATACGCAGTATTTT. The rearrangement links TRBV6-6 to TRBJ2-3, with D maybe TRBD2 (6 bases). The V gene's germline CDR1 is MNHNY and CDR2 SVGAGI (reference sequence). V gave up 0 bases and J gave up 4 bases, with 11 bases separating them. The CDR3 has 15 amino acids.